This record covers a single TCR beta chain. The antigen remains unidentified. Germline V gives CDR1 LNHNV, CDR2 YYDKDF (reference sequence). This CDR3 is built from 14 residues. With V trimmed by 4 bases and J by 6 bases, 8 bases remained unmatched. The assay was immunoSEQ multiplex PCR, and TCRdb's table has in-frame clones only and misses some. Among about 50,000 clones listed, roughly nine tenths were seen once. This entry comes from a study of CD4+ T cells in melanoma. General study findings and limits: CD8+ T cell, macrophage and B cell function reportedly correlated with neoantigen-specific CD4+ T cells. Diverse differentiation states were reported for melanoma neoantigen-specific CD4+ T cells.

The sample taken for sequencing was peripheral blood. The chain employs TRBV15 and TRBJ2-7, with 8 positions matching TRBD1. The clonotype was recovered from a human donor with melanoma. The CDR3 nucleotides read TGTGCCACCAGCAATGACAGGGGTGATCGCGAGCAGTACTTC. Translated, it gives CATSNDRGDREQYF.